Listed here are 27 T cell receptor beta chains from one sample, sequenced in a study of blood T cell repertoires in COVID-19. Profiling relied on immunoSEQ multiplex PCR, and the TCRdb table lists in-frame clones only, not all of them. The table lists approximately 170,000 clones, around four fifths of them singletons. Sequenced material: peripheral blood. The receptors here all came from a woman older than 75 with acute or convalescent COVID-19.

The rearrangement links TRBV18 to TRBJ2-1; 8 positions agree with TRBD1. The V gene end was trimmed by 4 bases and the J gene end by 5 bases; junction bases not matched to a gene: 4. This CDR3 spans 14 amino acids. Looked up from germline, CDR1 is KGHSH and CDR2 is LQKENI. As DNA, the CDR3 is TGTGCCAGCTCACTGGGACAGGCCCACAATGAGCAGTTCTTC. Residues: CASSLGQAHNEQFF.

The chain joins TRBV5-1 to TRBJ1-4; 9 nucleotides line up with TRBD1. Germline V CDR1 and CDR2: SGHRS, YFSETQ. The junction had 4 bases not matched to a gene; V was cut back by 0 bases and J by 7 bases. The CDR3 is made up of 15 amino acids. DNA for the CDR3: TGCGCCAGCAGCTTGGTGGGGACAGGGATTGAAAAACTGTTTTTT. Amino acid sequence: CASSLVGTGIEKLFF.

The chain joins TRBV7-9 to TRBJ2-1; 7 bases agree with TRBD1. Germline CDR1 reads SEHNR; CDR2 reads FQNEAQ (reference sequence). V was clipped by 4 bases and J by 4 bases; unmatched bases: 4. This CDR3 has 14 amino acids. CDR3 residues: CASSSLDRYNEQFF. CDR3 nucleotides: TGTGCCAGCAGCTCCTTGGACAGGTACAATGAGCAGTTCTTC.

The rearrangement joins TRBV5-1 to TRBJ2-7, with 9 bases fitting TRBD2. Germline assignment: CDR1 SGHRS and CDR2 YFSETQ. The CDR3 covers 15 residues. V dropped 0 bases and J dropped 2; count of bases not matched to a gene: 3. The CDR3 reads CASSLGSGGTYEQYF. DNA for the CDR3: TGCGCCAGCAGCTTGGGTAGCGGGGGAACCTACGAGCAGTACTTC.

The V call is TRBV19, the J call TRBJ1-6; TRBD1 matches 9 bases. V lost 9 bases, J lost 7 bases, and 10 bases stayed unmatched. Per the germline V gene, CDR1 is LNHDA and CDR2 is SQIVND (reference sequence). The CDR3 has 15 amino acids. For the CDR3, the DNA is TGTGCCAGCACTGAGGACAGGGGTAGGAATTCACCCCTCCACTTT. Its translation is CASTEDRGRNSPLHF. Full variable domain (rest looked up from reference TRBV19 and TRBJ1-6): DGGITQSPKYLFRKEGQNVTLSCEQNLNHDAMYWYRQDPGQGLRLIYYSQIVNDFQKGDIAEGYSVSREKKESFPLTVTSAQKNPTAFYLCASTEDRGRNSPLHFGNGTRLTVT.

V and J are TRBV27 and TRBJ2-1; TRBD2 agrees at 14 bases. The CDR3 contains 18 residues. J was trimmed by 6 bases and V by 5 bases; bases with no gene match: 12. Looked up from germline, CDR1 is MNHEY and CDR2 is SMNVEV (reference sequence). The CDR3 loop reads CASSPPRTSGGPGNEQFF. CDR3 nucleotides: TGTGCCAGCAGTCCACCCCGGACTAGCGGGGGGCCAGGCAATGAGCAGTTCTTC.

The genes are TRBV23-1 and TRBJ1-6; D gene unclear. TRBV23-1 is marked as an open reading frame, function uncertain. V was clipped by 7 bases and J by 9 bases, with 19 bases between them. This CDR3 region has 15 residues. Here the CDR3 reads CASTSERGKGSPLHF. CDR3 nucleotides: TGCGCCAGCACCTCCGAGAGAGGGAAGGGTTCACCCCTCCACTTT.

Only a few counts were recorded for this clone. The chain employs TRBV2 and TRBJ1-5, with 8 bases that match TRBD1. The CDR3 covers 13 residues. J gave up 3 bases and V 11 bases, and 6 bases lay outside the gene matches. The germline gives CDR1 SNHLY, CDR2 FYNNEI. The CDR3 region has the DNA TGTGCCTCTGGACAGGGCCTCAATCAGCCCCAGCATTTT. This codes for CASGQGLNQPQHF.

V is TRBV5-4 and J is TRBJ2-2; D possibly corresponds to TRBD2 (6 bases). Germline-derived CDR1 and CDR2 are SGHNT and YYREEE (reference sequence). V was cut by 4 bases and J by 6 bases, with 13 bases left in between. This CDR3 has 14 residues. The CDR3 sequence: CASSPVGGSGELFF. The CDR3 DNA reads TGTGCCAGCAGCCCGGTGGGGGGTTCCGGGGAGCTGTTTTTT.

This chain joins TRBV2 and TRBJ1-5; no definite D call. Germline values: CDR1 SNHLY, CDR2 FYNNEI. This CDR3 has 16 residues. The germline V and J ends were trimmed by 5 bases and 2 bases, with 16 bases remaining between them. In DNA form, the CDR3 reads TGTGCCAGCAGTTGGGAGGGAGGGAGCGGCAATCAGCCCCAGCATTTT. Encoded protein: CASSWEGGSGNQPQHF.

The sample holds a few counts of this clone. This chain uses TRBV19 with TRBJ1-1, with 8 positions matching TRBD1. With V trimmed by 11 bases and J by 4 bases, 21 bases remained unmatched. Germline values: CDR1 LNHDA, CDR2 SQIVND (reference sequence). The CDR3 is 17 amino acids. CDR3 nucleotides: TGTGCCTCTTTCGGGACAGGTTCTGGACGGGTCAGCACTGAAGCTTTCTTT. It encodes CASFGTGSGRVSTEAFF.

The V gene is TRBV10-3, the J gene TRBJ2-3; TRBD1 matches 10 bases. Trimming cost V 6 bases and J 3 bases; bases outside gene matches: 9. Germline lookup yields CDR1 ENHRY and CDR2 SYGVKD. CDR3 size: 16 residues. The CDR3 is CAISLDRGPGTDTQYF. The CDR3 DNA follows: TGTGCCATCAGCTTAGACAGGGGGCCTGGAACAGATACGCAGTATTTT.

The chain combines TRBV12-3 or TRBV12-4 with TRBJ1-4; D call uncertain. The CDR3 loop spans 13 amino acids. Trimming cost V 3 bases and J 3 bases, with 5 bases left between them. The CDR3 loop reads CASSFRSNEKLFF. The CDR3 region has the DNA TGTGCCAGCAGTTTCAGATCTAATGAAAAACTGTTTTTT.

This clone was seen once. This chain connects TRBV4-1 to TRBJ2-6; D possibly corresponds to TRBD1 (5 bases). V shed 3 bases and J shed 0 bases, with 12 bases lying between them. Germline-derived CDR1 and CDR2 are MGHRA and YSYEKL. CDR3 length: 17 residues. CDR3 loop: CASSHPRGNSGANVLTF. The CDR3 DNA follows: TGCGCCAGCAGCCATCCTAGGGGAAACTCTGGGGCCAACGTCCTGACTTTC.

V gene TRBV27 combines with J gene TRBJ2-3; TRBD2 agrees at 8 bases. This CDR3 has 16 amino acids. Germline V gene data show CDR1 as MNHEY and CDR2 as SMNVEV (reference sequence). Trimming cost V 3 bases and J 1 base; bases outside gene matches: 6. This CDR3 reads CASSLALLAGTDTQYF. CDR3 bases: TGTGCCAGCAGTTTGGCCCTACTAGCGGGCACAGATACGCAGTATTTT.

The chain carries TRBV27 and TRBJ2-1; TRBD1 agrees at 8 bases. The CDR3 sequence is 15 residues long. Germline V gene sequence: CDR1 MNHEY, CDR2 SMNVEV (reference sequence). V lost 5 bases and J lost 7; bases outside the gene matches: 10. CDR3 in amino acids: CASSPGQAGLNEQFF. In DNA form, the CDR3 reads TGTGCCAGCAGTCCGGGACAGGCAGGCCTTAATGAGCAGTTCTTC.

V is TRBV2 and J is TRBJ2-7, with TRBD1 matching over 9 bases. This CDR3 contains 14 residues. The germline gives CDR1 SNHLY, CDR2 FYNNEI. The V gene end was trimmed by 6 bases and the J gene end by 4 bases; junction bases not matched to a gene: 7. The CDR3 sequence is CASRVDRGRYEQYF. CDR3 sequence (DNA): TGTGCCAGCAGGGTGGACAGGGGCCGGTACGAGCAGTACTTC.

This clone was detected once. The gene calls are TRBV5-6 and TRBJ2-5, with D maybe TRBD2 (7 bases). The V end was cut by 0 bases, the J end by 1 base, with 13 bases between. Germline V gene sequence: CDR1 SGHDT, CDR2 YYEEEE. The CDR3 totals 16 residues. The DNA of the CDR3 is TGTGCCAGCAGCTTGGCCGAGGCGGGGGCCCAAGAGACCCAGTACTTC. It is translated as CASSLAEAGAQETQYF.

Here the CDR3 DNA reads TGTGCCAGCAGCTCACGAGCTCGACAGGTTTGGGATGGCTACACCTTC. Its protein product is CASSSRARQVWDGYTF. The gene calls are TRBV5-8 and TRBJ1-2; the D gene is possibly TRBD1 (6 bases). CDR1 and CDR2 (germline): SGHTS, YDEGEE. V was trimmed by 3 bases and J by 6 bases, leaving 21 bases between them. The length of the CDR3 is 16 residues.

The CDR3 nucleotides are TGTGCCAGCAGCTTGGCAGGCTCCTACAATGAGCAGTTCTTC. It is translated as CASSLAGSYNEQFF. The chain combines TRBV7-9 with TRBJ2-1, with D unresolved. Germline-derived CDR1 and CDR2 are SEHNR and FQNEAQ (reference sequence). V lost 3 bases to trimming and J lost 0 bases, with 6 bases between them. This CDR3 region has 14 residues.

This clone was detected only once. The CDR3 sequence: CASSLGRTGGDTQYF. CDR3 coding DNA: TGTGCCAGCAGCTTAGGCCGTACAGGGGGAGATACGCAGTATTTT. The chain recombines TRBV7-9 with TRBJ2-3, with TRBD1 matching 8 bases. The CDR3 loop spans 15 amino acids. Germline-derived CDR1 and CDR2 are SEHNR and FQNEAQ (reference sequence). Trimming took 1 base from V and 5 from J; bases not matched to a gene: 5.

This chain connects TRBV19 to TRBJ1-5; 8 bases match TRBD1. The CDR3 loop spans 14 amino acids. With 6 bases clipped from V and 4 bases from J, the junction kept 5 bases outside the gene matches. CDR1 and CDR2 (germline): LNHDA, SQIVND (reference sequence). CDR3 region: CASRMDRVNQPQHF. CDR3 bases: TGTGCCAGTAGGATGGACAGGGTTAATCAGCCCCAGCATTTT. Complete variable domain (other parts from reference TRBV19 and TRBJ1-5): DGGITQSPKYLFRKEGQNVTLSCEQNLNHDAMYWYRQDPGQGLRLIYYSQIVNDFQKGDIAEGYSVSREKKESFPLTVTSAQKNPTAFYLCASRMDRVNQPQHFGDGTRLSIL.

This sequence joins TRBV10-1 and TRBJ2-1; TRBD2 matches 8 bases. This CDR3 contains 15 residues. Germline values: CDR1 WNHNN, CDR2 SYGVQD (reference sequence). Trimming at V came to 1 base and at J to 4 bases, leaving 3 bases not matched to a gene. CDR3 in DNA: TGCGCCAGCAGTGAGTTATCTAGCGGGTACAATGAGCAGTTCTTC. Translation: CASSELSSGYNEQFF.

The chain has TRBV5-5 and TRBJ1-5; 7 positions match TRBD1. The V segment lost 0 bases and the J segment 7 bases; nucleotides outside the gene matches: 10. The CDR3 runs 16 residues. Germline CDR1 SGHKS, CDR2 YYEKEE (reference sequence). The CDR3: CASSLVLWTGVQPQHF. The CDR3 DNA reads TGTGCCAGCAGCTTGGTCTTGTGGACAGGAGTACAGCCCCAGCATTTT.

The rearrangement links TRBV6-5 to TRBJ1-2; no clear D gene. This CDR3 contains 14 residues. Germline V lookup: CDR1 MNHEY, CDR2 SVGAGI. V lost 8 bases to trimming and J lost 6 bases, with 19 bases between them. CDR3 DNA sequence: TGTGCCAGCCGATTTCTGAGGAGCCCAGATGGCTACACCTTC. Translating it yields CASRFLRSPDGYTF.

This chain's CDR3 is CASRPLVGGGTGELFF. For the CDR3, the DNA is TGTGCCAGTAGGCCTCTTGTGGGAGGTGGCACCGGGGAGCTGTTTTTT. The chain carries TRBV19 and TRBJ2-2, with D maybe TRBD2 (6 bases). This CDR3 region has 16 residues. Trimming pared 6 bases from V and 4 bases from J, leaving 18 bases between. Germline lookup yields CDR1 LNHDA and CDR2 SQIVND (reference sequence). Complete variable domain (other parts from reference TRBV19 and TRBJ2-2): DGGITQSPKYLFRKEGQNVTLSCEQNLNHDAMYWYRQDPGQGLRLIYYSQIVNDFQKGDIAEGYSVSREKKESFPLTVTSAQKNPTAFYLCASRPLVGGGTGELFFGEGSRLTVL.

This clone was seen only once. The chain has TRBV10-3 and TRBJ1-1, with 7 bases fitting TRBD1. The V gene's germline CDR1 is ENHRY and CDR2 SYGVKD. V lost 4 bases and J lost 2; bases outside the gene matches: 1. This CDR3 region has 13 residues. This CDR3 reads CAISGQGNTEAFF. DNA for the CDR3: TGTGCCATCAGTGGACAGGGCAACACTGAAGCTTTCTTT.